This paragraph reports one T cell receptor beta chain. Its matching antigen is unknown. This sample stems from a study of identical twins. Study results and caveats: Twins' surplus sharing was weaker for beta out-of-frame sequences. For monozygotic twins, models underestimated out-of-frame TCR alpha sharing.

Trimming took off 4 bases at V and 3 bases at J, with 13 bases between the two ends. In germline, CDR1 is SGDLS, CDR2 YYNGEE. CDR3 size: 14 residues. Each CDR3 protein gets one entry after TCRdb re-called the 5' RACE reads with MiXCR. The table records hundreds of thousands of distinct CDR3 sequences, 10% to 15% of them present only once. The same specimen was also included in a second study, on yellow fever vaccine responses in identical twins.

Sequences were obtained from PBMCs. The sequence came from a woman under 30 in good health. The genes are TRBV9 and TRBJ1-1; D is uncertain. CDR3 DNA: TGTGCCAGCAGCCCACATCGGAGGTACACTGAAGCTTTCTTT. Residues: CASSPHRRYTEAFF.